Listed below are T cell receptor beta chains from one sample, sequenced in a study of early stage breast cancer tumors. The protocol was immunoSEQ multiplex PCR, while the TCRdb copy is restricted to in-frame clones and leaves out a portion. The data show some 19,000 clones, with 70% to 80% seen just once and roughly a quarter held by the top ten. Material: blood. The origin of the receptors is a person between 55 and 70 years old with breast cancer. Both conserved end residues are part of each CDR3. Each record gives: V gene, J gene, clone size, D gene, CDR3 DNA, CDR3 protein. A D gene is named only where the DNA matches it firmly. Only part of the rows carry a size: once, few, many, or a class if the clone is expanded.

v_gene: TRBV6-1
j_gene: TRBJ2-7
abundance: -
d_gene: -
CDR3nt: TGTGCCAGCAGTGAAGGGAGACCCGCGGGGGAGCAGTACTTC
CDR3aa: CASSEGRPAGEQYF

v_gene: TRBV6-1
j_gene: TRBJ2-1
abundance: -
d_gene: -
CDR3nt: TGTGCCAGCATCCGTTCTGACCTCAATGAGCAGTTCTTC
CDR3aa: CASIRSDLNEQFF

v_gene: TRBV9
j_gene: TRBJ2-1
abundance: -
d_gene: TRBD1
CDR3nt: TGTGCCAGCAGCGTAGGACAGGGGGCCCACAATGAGCAGTTCTTC
CDR3aa: CASSVGQGAHNEQFF

v_gene: TRBV19
j_gene: TRBJ1-6
abundance: -
d_gene: TRBD1
CDR3nt: TGTGCCAGTAGTATCCAACAGGGGGATGGTTCACCCCTCCACTTT
CDR3aa: CASSIQQGDGSPLHF

v_gene: TRBV5-4
j_gene: TRBJ2-1
abundance: few
d_gene: -
CDR3nt: TGTGCCAGCAGCTTAAGGGGTGAGCAGTTCTTC
CDR3aa: CASSLRGEQFF

v_gene: TRBV30
j_gene: TRBJ1-1
abundance: few
d_gene: -
CDR3nt: TGTGCCTGGAGTGTAGGCGAGAACACTGAAGCTTTCTTT
CDR3aa: CAWSVGENTEAFF

v_gene: TRBV2
j_gene: TRBJ1-1
abundance: -
d_gene: -
CDR3nt: TGTGCCAGCAGTGAAGTGCAGGCTGACACTGAAGCTTTCTTT
CDR3aa: CASSEVQADTEAFF

v_gene: TRBV4-2
j_gene: TRBJ2-3
abundance: -
d_gene: TRBD2
CDR3nt: TGTGCCAGCAGCCAAGGGGGGACTAGCGGGCAAGATACGCAGTATTTT
CDR3aa: CASSQGGTSGQDTQYF

v_gene: TRBV11-2
j_gene: TRBJ1-2
abundance: -
d_gene: -
CDR3nt: TGTGCCAGCAGCTTAGTAGTTGACAGCTATGGCTACACCTTC
CDR3aa: CASSLVVDSYGYTF

v_gene: TRBV5-4
j_gene: TRBJ2-2
abundance: -
d_gene: -
CDR3nt: TGTGCCAGCAGCTTGCTGGGGGAGCTGTTTTTT
CDR3aa: CASSLLGELFF

v_gene: TRBV5-6
j_gene: TRBJ2-7
abundance: once
d_gene: -
CDR3nt: TGTGCCAGCAGCCCTATACCGAGCTCCTACGAGCAGTACTTC
CDR3aa: CASSPIPSSYEQYF

v_gene: TRBV2
j_gene: TRBJ2-5
abundance: -
d_gene: -
CDR3nt: TGTGCCAGCAGTGGACCTGGCGGGGGCCGCGGGACCCAGTACTTC
CDR3aa: CASSGPGGGRGTQYF

v_gene: TRBV6-1
j_gene: TRBJ1-6
abundance: few
d_gene: -
CDR3nt: TGTGCCAGCAGTGAAAGGGGTACATCCCTCCACTTT
CDR3aa: CASSERGTSLHF

v_gene: TRBV18
j_gene: TRBJ1-4
abundance: -
d_gene: TRBD1
CDR3nt: TGTGCCAGCTCACCCGGGACAGGGAGGACTGTTTTT
CDR3aa: CASSPGTGRTVF

v_gene: TRBV18
j_gene: TRBJ1-5
abundance: -
d_gene: -
CDR3nt: TGTGCCAGCTCACCATCGGCCGGCTACAATCAGCCCCAGCATTTT
CDR3aa: CASSPSAGYNQPQHF

v_gene: TRBV6-5
j_gene: TRBJ2-7
abundance: -
d_gene: -
CDR3nt: TGTGCCAGCAGTTACGACTCTTCCCTGGAGCAGTACTTC
CDR3aa: CASSYDSSLEQYF

v_gene: TRBV5-6
j_gene: TRBJ2-7
abundance: once
d_gene: -
CDR3nt: TGTGCCAGCAGCTTGGATCGTGCCTACGAGCAGTACTTC
CDR3aa: CASSLDRAYEQYF

v_gene: TRBV4-1
j_gene: TRBJ2-5
abundance: few
d_gene: -
CDR3nt: TGCGCCAGCAGCCAAGAAGGTAGCCGGGAGACCCAGTACTTC
CDR3aa: CASSQEGSRETQYF

v_gene: TRBV30
j_gene: TRBJ1-4
abundance: -
d_gene: -
CDR3nt: TGTGCCTGGAGAACCGACGGGAGAGGGTTTGCTGAAAAACTGTTTTTT
CDR3aa: CAWRTDGRGFAEKLFF

v_gene: TRBV10-3
j_gene: TRBJ2-1
abundance: -
d_gene: TRBD1
CDR3nt: TGTGCCATCAGGGGGACAGACAATGAGCAGTTCTTC
CDR3aa: CAIRGTDNEQFF

v_gene: TRBV4-1
j_gene: TRBJ1-4
abundance: -
d_gene: TRBD1
CDR3nt: TGCGCCAGCAGCCAAGACCATGGCGCGGGACAGGGTGCTGAAAAACTGTTTTTT
CDR3aa: CASSQDHGAGQGAEKLFF

v_gene: TRBV7-3
j_gene: TRBJ1-1
abundance: -
d_gene: -
CDR3nt: TGTGCCAGCAGCAGCGGGGGACTCACTGAAGCTTTCTTT
CDR3aa: CASSSGGLTEAFF

v_gene: TRBV4-2
j_gene: TRBJ1-3
abundance: -
d_gene: -
CDR3nt: TGTGCCAGCAGCCCAGGGAAGGTTCCTGGAAACACCATATATTTT
CDR3aa: CASSPGKVPGNTIYF

v_gene: TRBV10-3
j_gene: TRBJ2-3
abundance: -
d_gene: -
CDR3nt: TGTGCCATCTCTGGCGGGGGCGCTGGGGATACGCAGTATTTT
CDR3aa: CAISGGGAGDTQYF

v_gene: TRBV7-9
j_gene: TRBJ2-1
abundance: few
d_gene: TRBD1
CDR3nt: TGTGCCAGCAGCTTACTCCGGGACAGCCTCTACAATGAGCAGTTCTTC
CDR3aa: CASSLLRDSLYNEQFF

v_gene: TRBV4-2
j_gene: TRBJ1-2
abundance: -
d_gene: TRBD1
CDR3nt: TGTGCCAGCAGCCAAGATACGGGGACAGGGCTTGGCTACACCTTC
CDR3aa: CASSQDTGTGLGYTF

v_gene: TRBV6-6
j_gene: TRBJ2-1
abundance: once
d_gene: TRBD2
CDR3nt: TGTGCCAGCAGTCCGGCCGGGACTAGCGGCATAAATGAGCAGTTCTTC
CDR3aa: CASSPAGTSGINEQFF

v_gene: TRBV6-5
j_gene: TRBJ1-3
abundance: -
d_gene: TRBD1
CDR3nt: TGTGCCAGCAGCTATGGACAGGGTACTGGAAACACCATATATTTT
CDR3aa: CASSYGQGTGNTIYF